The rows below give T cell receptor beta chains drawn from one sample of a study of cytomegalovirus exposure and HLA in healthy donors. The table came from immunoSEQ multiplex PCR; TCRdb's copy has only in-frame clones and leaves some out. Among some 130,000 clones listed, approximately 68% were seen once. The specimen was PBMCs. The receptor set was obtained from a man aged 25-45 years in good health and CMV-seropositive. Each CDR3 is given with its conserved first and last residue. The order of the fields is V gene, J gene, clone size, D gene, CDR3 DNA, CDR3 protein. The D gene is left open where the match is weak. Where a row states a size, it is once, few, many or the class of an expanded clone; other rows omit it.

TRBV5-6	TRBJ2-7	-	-	TGTGCCAGCAGCTCCGTGAGGGGGTCCCGGGAGCAGTACTTC	CASSSVRGSREQYF
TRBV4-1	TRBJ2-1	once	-	TGCGCCAGCAGCCAAGCAGTACGAAGACGACTTAACAATGAGCAGTTCTTC	CASSQAVRRRLNNEQFF
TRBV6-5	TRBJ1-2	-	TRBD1	TGTGCCAGCAGTTACTGGGGGACAGGAATTGGCTACACCTTC	CASSYWGTGIGYTF
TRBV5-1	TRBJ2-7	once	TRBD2	TGCGCCAGCAGCTTGGGTGGGGGGACTAGCGGGAGGAACTACGAGCAGTACTTC	CASSLGGGTSGRNYEQYF
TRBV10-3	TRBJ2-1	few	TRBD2	TGTGCCATCAGTGAGCACAATAGCGGGAGCTCCTACAATGAGCAGTTCTTC	CAISEHNSGSSYNEQFF
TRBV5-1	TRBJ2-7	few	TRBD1	TGCGCCAGTTCAAGGGACAGGCAAACCTACGAGCAGTACTTC	CASSRDRQTYEQYF
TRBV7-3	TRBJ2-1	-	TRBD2	TGTGCCAGCAAACTAGCGGGAGGGATCAATGAGCAGTTCTTC	CASKLAGGINEQFF
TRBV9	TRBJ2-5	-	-	TGTGCCAGCAGCCTTACGGGTGGGGAGACCCAGTACTTC	CASSLTGGETQYF
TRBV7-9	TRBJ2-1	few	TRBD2	TGTGCCAGCGGAACCGGGACTACCGGCGGTGAGCAGTTCTTC	CASGTGTTGGEQFF
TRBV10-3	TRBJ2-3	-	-	TGTGCCACCCTAGCAGCTAGCACAGATACGCAGTATTTT	CATLAASTDTQYF
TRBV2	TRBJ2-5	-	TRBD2	TGTGCCAGCAGCGGGAGGTTTCAGGGGACCCAGTACTTC	CASSGRFQGTQYF
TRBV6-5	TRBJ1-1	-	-	TGTGCCAGTCGCAGGCCCGAAGTTGAAGCTTTCTTT	CASRRPEVEAFF
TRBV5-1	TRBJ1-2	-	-	TGCGCCAGCAGCTTGGAGGAGGGGAGCTATGGCTACACCTTC	CASSLEEGSYGYTF
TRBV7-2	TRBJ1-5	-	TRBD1	TGTGCCAGCAGCCGCCCTCCCGGGACAGGGTTCTTTCAGCCCCAGCATTTT	CASSRPPGTGFFQPQHF
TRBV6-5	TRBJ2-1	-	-	TGTGCCAGCAGTCGGTACTCCTACAATGAGCAGTTCTTC	CASSRYSYNEQFF
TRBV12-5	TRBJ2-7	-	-	TGTGCTAGTGGTTTGACATTAAAAACCGGGCTAGCGCAGAACGAGCAGTACTTC	CASGLTLKTGLAQNEQYF
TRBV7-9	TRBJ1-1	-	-	TGTGCCAGCAGACCAACAGGAGAAGGGGAAGCTTTCTTT	CASRPTGEGEAFF
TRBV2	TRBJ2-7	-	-	TGTGCCAGCAGCTTAGCCGAGCAGACTAAGTACTTC	CASSLAEQTKYF
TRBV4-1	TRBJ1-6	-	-	TGCGCCAGCAGCCAAGATTCATTCAAAGGGGGCCTCCACTTT	CASSQDSFKGGLHF
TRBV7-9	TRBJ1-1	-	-	TGTGCCAGCAGCTTAGCGTGGGGACTAGCTTTCTTT	CASSLAWGLAFF
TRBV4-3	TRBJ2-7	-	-	TGCGCCAGCAGCCAAGATTACCAGGGCGGTCGCGAGCAGTACTTC	CASSQDYQGGREQYF
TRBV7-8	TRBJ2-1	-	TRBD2	TGTGCCAGCAGCTCCGGAGGACCACTATCGCGGGAGTACAATGAGCAGTTCTTC	CASSSGGPLSREYNEQFF